This TCR beta chain was captured in a study of somatic mutations in cytotoxic T cells in rheumatoid arthritis. Study outcomes and limitations: Clonality of CD8+ T cells, which was compared between rheumatoid arthritis patients and age-matched healthy controls, did not differ significantly.

CDR3 length: 14 residues. A remark on this clone: Its antigen is unknown.

The CD4+ and CD8+ fractions came from positive magnetic bead selection and were purity-checked by flow cytometry. Repertoires were generated with immunoSEQ multiplex PCR, while TCRdb's copy carries only in-frame clones and drops some. The sample lists some 16,000 clones, roughly four fifths occurring once. The clonotype originates from a woman in her forties or fifties with rheumatoid arthritis. Sequenced sample: CD8+ T cells sorted from blood. The gene calls are TRBV21-1 and TRBJ2-7. TRBV21-1 counts as a pseudogene. The CDR3 spells CASSGRRANYEQYF. The CDR3 nucleotides read TGTGCCAGCAGCGGACGGAGAGCCAACTACGAGCAGTACTTC.